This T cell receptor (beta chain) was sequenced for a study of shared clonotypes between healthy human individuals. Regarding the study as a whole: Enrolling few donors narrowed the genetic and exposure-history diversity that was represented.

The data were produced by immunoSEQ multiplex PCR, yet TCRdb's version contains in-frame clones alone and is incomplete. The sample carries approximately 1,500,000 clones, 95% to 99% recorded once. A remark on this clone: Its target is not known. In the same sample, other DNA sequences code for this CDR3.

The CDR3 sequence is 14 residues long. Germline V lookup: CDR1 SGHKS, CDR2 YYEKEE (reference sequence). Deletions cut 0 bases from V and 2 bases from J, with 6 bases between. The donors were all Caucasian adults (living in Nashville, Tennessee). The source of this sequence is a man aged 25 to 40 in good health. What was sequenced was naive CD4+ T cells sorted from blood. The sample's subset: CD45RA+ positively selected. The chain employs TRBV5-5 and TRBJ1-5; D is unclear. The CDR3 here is CASSLVGGNQPQHF. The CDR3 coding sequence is TGTGCCAGCAGCTTGGTGGGCGGCAATCAGCCCCAGCATTTT.